What follows describes a single T cell receptor (beta chain). Sequencing relied on a cDNA template that was reverse transcribed from extracted RNA. Produced via immunoSEQ multiplex PCR; TCRdb's table is partial and in-frame only. The sample shows roughly 200,000 clones, 53% of them seen only once. The treatment: oral pan-JAK inhibitor, 5-10 mg twice daily. This sample was included in a study of CD8+ T cells in alopecia areata. The wider study: Disease severity was quantified as SALT score of affected scalp area.

Trimming removed 5 bases from V and 6 bases from J; junction bases left unmatched: 9. CDR3 length: 14 amino acids. Germline assignment: CDR1 GTSNPN and CDR2 SVGIG (reference sequence). Sequenced material: CD8+ T cells sorted from blood, taken at week 24, from a patient treated with tofacitinib. The rearrangement uses TRBV30 and TRBJ2-1; the match to TRBD1 covers 8 bases. The sequence derives from a human donor with alopecia areata. The chain's CDR3 is CAWGPGQVTNEQFF. DNA for the CDR3: TGTGCCTGGGGACCGGGACAGGTGACCAATGAGCAGTTCTTC. Together with reference TRBV30 and TRBJ2-1, the CDR3 gives the full variable domain: SQTIHQWPATLVQPVGSPLSLECTVEGTSNPNLYWYRQAAGRGLQLLFYSVGIGQISSEVPQNLSASRPQDRQFILSSKKLLLSDSGFYLCAWGPGQVTNEQFFGPGTRLTVL.